This TCR beta chain was observed in a study of patients and donors after allogeneic stem cell transplantation. TCRdb analysed the RT-PCR reads with MiXCR anew, one entry per CDR3 protein. There are around 4,100 distinct CDR3 sequences in the sample; roughly a quarter occur only once, and about a sixth lies in the top ten. The CDR3 is 16 amino acids. Per germline, CDR1 MNHNS and CDR2 SASEGT. V lost 7 bases to trimming and J lost 2 bases; unmatched junction nucleotides: 8. The sample holds a few counts of this clonotype. The sample was blood, either unsorted or a sorted T cell fraction (not recorded which). This chain links TRBV6-1 with TRBJ2-1; 10 nucleotides line up with TRBD2. The sequence was obtained from a human donor who was either an allogeneic HSCT recipient or a stem cell or donor lymphocyte infusion donor (not recorded which). It is not recorded whose cells these are; they may come from a transplant donor. The CDR3 coding sequence is TGTGCCAGCAAAGAAGGACTAGCGGTCACCTACAATGAGCAGTTCTTC. Translating it yields CASKEGLAVTYNEQFF.